This TCR beta chain appears in the sequencing data of a study of T-cell reconstitution after alpha-beta-depleted transplantation in children (dated by TCRdb to the mid-2010s). For the study in its entirety: The study quantitatively tracked T-cell immune reconstitution after TCRalphabeta/CD19-depleted allogeneic hematopoietic cell transplantation in children using TCR repertoire profiling.

Concerning this clonotype: The clone's antigen remains unknown. No clone much larger than this one lies a single base away; base qualities are absent.

The cysteine opens and the phenylalanine closes a CDR3 of 13 amino acids. Of all the DNA, just the CDR3 is kept, 39 bases in frame from base 1. V and J are truncated by 8 bases and 0 bases respectively, leaving an intervening sequence of 10 bases. To prepare the library, PCR was applied. Sequencing was carried out with an Illumina HiSeq 2500. TCR libraries were prepared with molecular barcoding, using unique molecular identifiers to normalize TCRbeta repertoire quantification. The raw public data were reprocessed by TCRdb itself: fastp quality trimming at Q25, MiXCR clonotype calling, in-frame beta chains only. For every CDR3 protein sequence, its rows merge into one entry that carries the most common genes and DNA. This sample lists some 640,000 distinct CDR3 sequences; roughly 17% were detected once. The biggest ten clones account for over 0.95% of the sample.

The specimen was PBMCs from the stem cell graft donor, collected from the stem cell graft. The sequence came from a human donor who donated a stem cell graft to a child with acute myeloid leukemia. The chain couples TRBV12-3 or TRBV12-4 to TRBJ1-1, with a tentative D gene TRBD1 over 5 matching bases. The CDR3 is CASLGGVNTEAFF. The nucleotide sequence is TGTGCCAGCTTGGGGGGGGTGAACACTGAAGCTTTCTTT.